This TCR beta chain was obtained from a study of shared clonotypes between healthy human individuals. In regard to this clone: Other DNA sequences in this specimen translate into the identical CDR3.

This CDR3 has 13 residues. The V end was cut by 0 bases, the J end by 3 bases, with 7 bases between. CDR1 and CDR2 (germline): SGHRS, YFSETQ. Assay runs were performed at deep level. The assay was immunoSEQ multiplex PCR, and TCRdb's table has in-frame clones only and misses some. The top ten hold 15% to 20% of the sample, which has roughly 300,000 clones, 87% seen once. The chain couples TRBV5-1 to TRBJ2-7; D ambiguous. The sequenced sample was memory CD8+ T cells sorted from blood. Subset here: CD45RO+ cells pooled with CCR7-negative TemRA cells. This sequence was found in a young man in good health. CDR3 sequence (DNA): TGCGCCAGCAGCTTGGGACACTACTACGAGCAGTACTTC. Translation: CASSLGHYYEQYF.